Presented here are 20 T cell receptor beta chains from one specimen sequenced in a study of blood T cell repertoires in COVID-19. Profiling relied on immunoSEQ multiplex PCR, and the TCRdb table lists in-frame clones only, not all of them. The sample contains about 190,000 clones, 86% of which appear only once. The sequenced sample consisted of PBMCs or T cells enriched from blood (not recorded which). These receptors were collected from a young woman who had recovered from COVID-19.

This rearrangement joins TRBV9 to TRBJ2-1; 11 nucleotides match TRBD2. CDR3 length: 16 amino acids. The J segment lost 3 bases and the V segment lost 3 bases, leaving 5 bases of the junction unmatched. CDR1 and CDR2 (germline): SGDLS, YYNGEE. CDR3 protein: CASSGLLAGDYNEQFF. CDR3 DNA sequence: TGTGCCAGCAGCGGTCTACTAGCGGGAGACTACAATGAGCAGTTCTTC.

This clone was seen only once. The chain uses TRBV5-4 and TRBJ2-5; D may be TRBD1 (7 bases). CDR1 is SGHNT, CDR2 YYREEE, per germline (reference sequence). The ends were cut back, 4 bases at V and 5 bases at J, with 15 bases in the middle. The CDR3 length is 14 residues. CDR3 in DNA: TGTGCCAGCAGCCGGGTGGAGGGGGCGGAGACCCAGTACTTC. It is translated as CASSRVEGAETQYF.

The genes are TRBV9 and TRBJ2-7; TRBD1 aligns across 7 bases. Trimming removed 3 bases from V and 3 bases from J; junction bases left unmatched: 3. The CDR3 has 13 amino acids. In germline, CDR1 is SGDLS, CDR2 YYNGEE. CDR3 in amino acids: CASSGWDSYEQYF. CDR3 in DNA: TGTGCCAGCAGCGGTTGGGACAGCTACGAGCAGTACTTC.

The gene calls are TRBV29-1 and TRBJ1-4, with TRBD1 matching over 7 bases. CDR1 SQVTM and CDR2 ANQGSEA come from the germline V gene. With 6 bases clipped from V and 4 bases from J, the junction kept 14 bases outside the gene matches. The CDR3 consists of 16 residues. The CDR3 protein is CSVGTGVAGHNEKLFF. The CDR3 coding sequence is TGCAGCGTGGGAACAGGGGTCGCCGGCCATAATGAAAAACTGTTTTTT.

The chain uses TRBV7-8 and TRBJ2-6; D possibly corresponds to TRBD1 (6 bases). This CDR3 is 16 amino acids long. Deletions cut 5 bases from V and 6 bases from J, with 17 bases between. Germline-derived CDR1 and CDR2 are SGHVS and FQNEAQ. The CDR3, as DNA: TGTGCCAGCAGCACTAACAGGGTACGAGAGGCCAACGTCCTGACTTTC. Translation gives CASSTNRVREANVLTF.

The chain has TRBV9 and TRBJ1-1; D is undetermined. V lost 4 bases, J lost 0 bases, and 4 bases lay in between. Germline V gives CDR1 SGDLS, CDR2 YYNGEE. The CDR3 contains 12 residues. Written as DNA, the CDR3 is TGTGCCAGCAGCTCCATGAACACTGAAGCTTTCTTT. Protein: CASSSMNTEAFF.

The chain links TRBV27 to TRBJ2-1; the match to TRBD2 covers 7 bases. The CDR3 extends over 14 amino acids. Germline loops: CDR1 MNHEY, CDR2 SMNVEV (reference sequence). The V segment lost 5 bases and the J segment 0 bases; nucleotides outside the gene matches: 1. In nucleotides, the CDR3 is TGTGCCAGCAGTACTAGCGTCTCCTACAATGAGCAGTTCTTC. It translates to CASSTSVSYNEQFF.

Here the CDR3 DNA reads TGCGCCAGCACCCCAGGAGGCCTCAGGGGGTCGGCCTACGAGCAGTACTTC. It encodes CASTPGGLRGSAYEQYF. This chain links TRBV4-1 with TRBJ2-7; 7 bases align to TRBD1. Germline-derived CDR1 and CDR2 are MGHRA and YSYEKL. This CDR3 contains 17 residues. Germline trimming cut 7 bases from V and 2 bases from J; bases unmatched to any gene: 17.

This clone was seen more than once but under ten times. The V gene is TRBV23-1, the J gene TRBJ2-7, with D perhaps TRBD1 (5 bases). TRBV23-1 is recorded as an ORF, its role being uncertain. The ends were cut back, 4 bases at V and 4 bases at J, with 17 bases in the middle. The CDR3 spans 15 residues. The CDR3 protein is CASSPRTLRTYEQYF. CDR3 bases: TGCGCCAGCAGTCCCCGGACACTTAGGACGTACGAGCAGTACTTC.

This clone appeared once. CDR3 in amino acids: CATTSFNEQYF. CDR3 DNA sequence: TGCGCCACCACTAGTTTCAACGAGCAGTACTTC. This rearrangement joins TRBV10-2 to TRBJ2-7; TRBD2 might be the D (5 bases). Trimming removed 10 bases at V and 5 bases at J, with 12 bases between. Germline CDR1 WSHSY, CDR2 SAAADI. The CDR3 spans 11 residues.

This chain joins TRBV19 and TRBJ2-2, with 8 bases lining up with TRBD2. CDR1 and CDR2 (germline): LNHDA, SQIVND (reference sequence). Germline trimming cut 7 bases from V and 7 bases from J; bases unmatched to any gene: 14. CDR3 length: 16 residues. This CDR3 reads CASTPSGRLNGGELFF. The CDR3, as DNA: TGTGCCAGTACGCCCAGCGGGAGATTAAACGGCGGGGAGCTGTTTTTT.

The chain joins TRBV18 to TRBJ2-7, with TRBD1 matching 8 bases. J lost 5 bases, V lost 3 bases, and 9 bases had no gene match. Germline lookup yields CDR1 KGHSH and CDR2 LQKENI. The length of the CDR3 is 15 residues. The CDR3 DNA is TGTGCCAGCTCACCCTCCGGCAGGGGGCGCAACGAGCAGTACTTC. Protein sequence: CASSPSGRGRNEQYF. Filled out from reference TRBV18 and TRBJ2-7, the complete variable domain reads NAGVMQNPRHLVRRRGQEARLRCSPMKGHSHVYWYRQLPEEGLKFMVYLQKENIIDESGMPKERFSAEFPKEGPSILRIQQVVRGDSAAYFCASSPSGRGRNEQYFGPGTRLTVT.

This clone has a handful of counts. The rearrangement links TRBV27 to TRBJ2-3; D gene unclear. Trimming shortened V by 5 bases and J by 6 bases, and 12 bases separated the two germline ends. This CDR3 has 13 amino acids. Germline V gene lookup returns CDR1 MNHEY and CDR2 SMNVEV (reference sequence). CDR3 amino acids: CASSLQTEDTQYF. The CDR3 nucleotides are TGTGCCAGCAGTCTTCAAACGGAGGATACGCAGTATTTT.

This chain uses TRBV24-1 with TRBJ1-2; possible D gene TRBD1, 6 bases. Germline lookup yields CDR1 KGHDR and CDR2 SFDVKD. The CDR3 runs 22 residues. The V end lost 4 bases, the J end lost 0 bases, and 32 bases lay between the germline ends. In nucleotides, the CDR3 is TGTGCCACCAGTGACCCCAGTGGCCATAGGGTCCGAAACAGGGAATCTAACTATGGCTACACCTTC. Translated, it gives CATSDPSGHRVRNRESNYGYTF.

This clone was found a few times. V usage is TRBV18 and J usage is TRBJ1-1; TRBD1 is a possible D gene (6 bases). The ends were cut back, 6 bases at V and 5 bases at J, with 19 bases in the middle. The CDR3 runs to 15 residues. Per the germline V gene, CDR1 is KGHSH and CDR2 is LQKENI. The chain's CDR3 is CASSRAERGQTEAFF. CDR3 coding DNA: TGTGCCAGCTCCCGGGCAGAGCGGGGGCAAACTGAAGCTTTCTTT.

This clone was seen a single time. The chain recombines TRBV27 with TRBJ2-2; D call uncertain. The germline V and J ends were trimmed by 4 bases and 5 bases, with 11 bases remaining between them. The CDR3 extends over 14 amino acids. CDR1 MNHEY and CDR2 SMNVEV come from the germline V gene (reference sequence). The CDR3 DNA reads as TGTGCCAGCAGTTCCCAGAAATGGACCGGGGAGCTGTTTTTT. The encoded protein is CASSSQKWTGELFF.

The CDR3 bases are TGTGCCAGCTCACCCCGCGGGACAGGGGACGGGGCCAACGTCCTGACTTTC. The encoded protein is CASSPRGTGDGANVLTF. This rearrangement joins TRBV18 to TRBJ2-6; 10 nucleotides line up with TRBD1. V shed 3 bases, J shed 4 bases, and the junction held 6 bases outside the gene matches. CDR3 length equals 17 residues. Per germline, CDR1 KGHSH and CDR2 LQKENI.

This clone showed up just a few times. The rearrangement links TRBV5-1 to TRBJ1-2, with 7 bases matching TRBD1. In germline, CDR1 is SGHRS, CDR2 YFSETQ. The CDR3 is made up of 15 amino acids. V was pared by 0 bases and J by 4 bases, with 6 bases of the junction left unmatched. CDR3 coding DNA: TGCGCCAGCAGCTTGGGTCAGGGGGGTAGCTATGGCTACACCTTC. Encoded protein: CASSLGQGGSYGYTF.

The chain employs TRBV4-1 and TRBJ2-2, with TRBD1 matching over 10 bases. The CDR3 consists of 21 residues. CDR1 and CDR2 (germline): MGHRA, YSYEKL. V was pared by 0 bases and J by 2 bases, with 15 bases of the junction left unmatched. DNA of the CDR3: TGCGCCAGCAGCCAAGATAGGTTGGGACAGGGGCTCCTCCTAAACACCGGGGAGCTGTTTTTT. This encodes CASSQDRLGQGLLLNTGELFF.

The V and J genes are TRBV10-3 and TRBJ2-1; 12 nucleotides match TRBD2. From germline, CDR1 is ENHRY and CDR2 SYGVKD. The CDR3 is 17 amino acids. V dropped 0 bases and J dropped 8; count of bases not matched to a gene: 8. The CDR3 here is CAISESRLAGAEHEQFF. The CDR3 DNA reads TGTGCCATCAGTGAGTCGAGACTAGCGGGAGCCGAGCATGAGCAGTTCTTC.